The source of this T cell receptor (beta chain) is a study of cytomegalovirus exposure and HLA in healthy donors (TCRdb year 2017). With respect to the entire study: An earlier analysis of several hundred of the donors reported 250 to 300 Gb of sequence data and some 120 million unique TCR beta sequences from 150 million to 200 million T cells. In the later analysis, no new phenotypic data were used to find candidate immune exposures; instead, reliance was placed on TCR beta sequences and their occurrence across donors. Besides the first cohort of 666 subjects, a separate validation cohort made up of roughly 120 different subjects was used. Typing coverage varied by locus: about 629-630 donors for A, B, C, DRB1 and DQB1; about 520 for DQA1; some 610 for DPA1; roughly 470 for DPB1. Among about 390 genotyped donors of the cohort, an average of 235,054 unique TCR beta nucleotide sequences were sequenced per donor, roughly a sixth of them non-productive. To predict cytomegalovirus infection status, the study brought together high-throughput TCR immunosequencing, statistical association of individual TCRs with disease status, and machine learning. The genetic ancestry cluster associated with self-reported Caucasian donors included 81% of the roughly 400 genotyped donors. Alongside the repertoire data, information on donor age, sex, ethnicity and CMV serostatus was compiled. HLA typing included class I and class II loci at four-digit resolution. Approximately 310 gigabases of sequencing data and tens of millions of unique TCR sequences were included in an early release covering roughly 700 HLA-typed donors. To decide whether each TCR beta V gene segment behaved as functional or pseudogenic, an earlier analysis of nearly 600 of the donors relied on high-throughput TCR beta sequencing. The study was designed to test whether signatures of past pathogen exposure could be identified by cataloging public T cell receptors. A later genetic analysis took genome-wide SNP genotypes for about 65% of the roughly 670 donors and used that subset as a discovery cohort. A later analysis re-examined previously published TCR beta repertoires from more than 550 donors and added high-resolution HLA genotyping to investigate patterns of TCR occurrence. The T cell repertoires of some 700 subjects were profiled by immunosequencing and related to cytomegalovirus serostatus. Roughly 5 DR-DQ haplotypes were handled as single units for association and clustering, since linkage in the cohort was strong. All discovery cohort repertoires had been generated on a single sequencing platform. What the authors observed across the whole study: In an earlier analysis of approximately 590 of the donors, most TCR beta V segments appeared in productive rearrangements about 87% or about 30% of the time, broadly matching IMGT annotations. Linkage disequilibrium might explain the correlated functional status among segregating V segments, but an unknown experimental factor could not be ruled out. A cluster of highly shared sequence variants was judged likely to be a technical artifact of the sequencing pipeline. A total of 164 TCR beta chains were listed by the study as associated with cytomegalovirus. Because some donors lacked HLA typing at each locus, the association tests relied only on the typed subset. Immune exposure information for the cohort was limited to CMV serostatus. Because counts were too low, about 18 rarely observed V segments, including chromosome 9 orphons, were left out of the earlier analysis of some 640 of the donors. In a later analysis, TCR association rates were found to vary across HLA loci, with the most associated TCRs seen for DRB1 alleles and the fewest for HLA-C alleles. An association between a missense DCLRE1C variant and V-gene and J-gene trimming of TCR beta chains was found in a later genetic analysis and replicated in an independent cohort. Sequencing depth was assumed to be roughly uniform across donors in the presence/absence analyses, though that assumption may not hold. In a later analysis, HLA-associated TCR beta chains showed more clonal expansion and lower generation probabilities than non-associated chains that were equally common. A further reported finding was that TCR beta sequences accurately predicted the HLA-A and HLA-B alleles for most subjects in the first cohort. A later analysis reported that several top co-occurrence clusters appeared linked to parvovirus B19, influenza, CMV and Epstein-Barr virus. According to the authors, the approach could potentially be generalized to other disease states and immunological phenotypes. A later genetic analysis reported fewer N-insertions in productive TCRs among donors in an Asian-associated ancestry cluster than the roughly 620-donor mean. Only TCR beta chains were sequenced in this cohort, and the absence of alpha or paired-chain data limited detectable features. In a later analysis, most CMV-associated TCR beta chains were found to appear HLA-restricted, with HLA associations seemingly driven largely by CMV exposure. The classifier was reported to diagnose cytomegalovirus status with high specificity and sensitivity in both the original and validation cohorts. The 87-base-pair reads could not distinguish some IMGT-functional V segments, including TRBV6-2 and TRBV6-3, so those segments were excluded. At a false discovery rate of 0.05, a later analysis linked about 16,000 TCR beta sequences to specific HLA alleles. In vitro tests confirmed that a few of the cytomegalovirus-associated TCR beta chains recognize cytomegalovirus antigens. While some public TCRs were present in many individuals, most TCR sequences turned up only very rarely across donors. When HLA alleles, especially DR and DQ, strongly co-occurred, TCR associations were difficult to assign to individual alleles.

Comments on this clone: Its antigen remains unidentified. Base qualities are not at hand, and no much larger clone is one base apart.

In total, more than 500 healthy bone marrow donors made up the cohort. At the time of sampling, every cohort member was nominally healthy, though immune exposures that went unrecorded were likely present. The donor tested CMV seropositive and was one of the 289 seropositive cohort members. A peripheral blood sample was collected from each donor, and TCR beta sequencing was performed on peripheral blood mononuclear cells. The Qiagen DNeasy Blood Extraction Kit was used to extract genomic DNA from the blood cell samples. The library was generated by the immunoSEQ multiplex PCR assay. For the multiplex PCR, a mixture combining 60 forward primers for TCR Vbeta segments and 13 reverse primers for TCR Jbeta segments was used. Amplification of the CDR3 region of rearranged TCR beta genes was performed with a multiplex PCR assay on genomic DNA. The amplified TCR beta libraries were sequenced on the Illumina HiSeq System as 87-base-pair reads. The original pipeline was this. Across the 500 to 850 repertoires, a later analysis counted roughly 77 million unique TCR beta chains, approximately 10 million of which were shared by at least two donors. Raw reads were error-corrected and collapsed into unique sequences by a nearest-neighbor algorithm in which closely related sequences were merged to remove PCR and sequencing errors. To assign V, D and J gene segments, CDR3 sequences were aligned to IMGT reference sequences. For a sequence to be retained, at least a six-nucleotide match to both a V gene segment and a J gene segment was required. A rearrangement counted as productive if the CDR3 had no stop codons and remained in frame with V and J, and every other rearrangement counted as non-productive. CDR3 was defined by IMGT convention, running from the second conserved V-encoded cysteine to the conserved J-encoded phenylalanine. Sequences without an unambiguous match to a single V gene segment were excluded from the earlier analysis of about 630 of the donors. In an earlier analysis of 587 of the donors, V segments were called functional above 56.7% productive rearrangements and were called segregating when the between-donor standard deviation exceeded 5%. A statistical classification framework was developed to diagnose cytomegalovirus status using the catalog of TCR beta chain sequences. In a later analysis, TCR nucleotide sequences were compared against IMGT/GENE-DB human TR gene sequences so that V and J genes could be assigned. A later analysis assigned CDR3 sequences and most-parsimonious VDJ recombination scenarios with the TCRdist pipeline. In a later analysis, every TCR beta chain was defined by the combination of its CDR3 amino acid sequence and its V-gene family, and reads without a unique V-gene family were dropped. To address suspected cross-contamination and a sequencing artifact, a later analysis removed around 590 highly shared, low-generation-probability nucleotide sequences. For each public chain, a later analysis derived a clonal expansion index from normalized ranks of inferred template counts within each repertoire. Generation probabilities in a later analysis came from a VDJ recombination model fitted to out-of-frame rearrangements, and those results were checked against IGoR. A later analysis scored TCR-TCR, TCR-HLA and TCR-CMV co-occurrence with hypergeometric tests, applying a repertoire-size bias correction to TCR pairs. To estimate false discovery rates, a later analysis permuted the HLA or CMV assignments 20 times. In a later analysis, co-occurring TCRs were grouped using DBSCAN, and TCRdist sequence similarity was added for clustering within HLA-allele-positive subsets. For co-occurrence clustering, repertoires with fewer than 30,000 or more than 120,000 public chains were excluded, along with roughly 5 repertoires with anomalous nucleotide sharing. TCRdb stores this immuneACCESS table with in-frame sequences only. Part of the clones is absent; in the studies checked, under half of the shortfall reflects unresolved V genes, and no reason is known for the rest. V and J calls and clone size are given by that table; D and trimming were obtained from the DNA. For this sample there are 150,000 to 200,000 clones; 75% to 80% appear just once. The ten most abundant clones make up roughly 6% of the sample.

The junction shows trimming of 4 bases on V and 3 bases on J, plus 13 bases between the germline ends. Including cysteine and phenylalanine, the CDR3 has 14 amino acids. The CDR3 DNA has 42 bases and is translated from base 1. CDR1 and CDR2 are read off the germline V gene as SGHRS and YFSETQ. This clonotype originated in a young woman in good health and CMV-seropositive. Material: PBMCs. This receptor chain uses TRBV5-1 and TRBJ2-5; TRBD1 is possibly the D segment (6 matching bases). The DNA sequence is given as TGCGCCAGCAGCGGGGGACACGCCGAAGAGACCCAGTACTTC. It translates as CASSGGHAEETQYF.